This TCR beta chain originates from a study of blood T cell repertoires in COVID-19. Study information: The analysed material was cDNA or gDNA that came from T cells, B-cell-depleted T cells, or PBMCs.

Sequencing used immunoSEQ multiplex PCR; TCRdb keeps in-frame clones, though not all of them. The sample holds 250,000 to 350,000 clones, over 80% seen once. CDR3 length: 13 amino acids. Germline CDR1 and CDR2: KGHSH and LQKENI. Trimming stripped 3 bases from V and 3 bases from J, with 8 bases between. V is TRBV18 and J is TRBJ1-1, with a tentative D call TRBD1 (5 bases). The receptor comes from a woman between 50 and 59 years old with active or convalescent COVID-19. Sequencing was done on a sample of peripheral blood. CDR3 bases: TGTGCCAGCTCACCGACCAGGGACACTGAAGCTTTCTTT. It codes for CASSPTRDTEAFF. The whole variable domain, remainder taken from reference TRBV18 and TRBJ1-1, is NAGVMQNPRHLVRRRGQEARLRCSPMKGHSHVYWYRQLPEEGLKFMVYLQKENIIDESGMPKERFSAEFPKEGPSILRIQQVVRGDSAAYFCASSPTRDTEAFFGQGTRLTVV.